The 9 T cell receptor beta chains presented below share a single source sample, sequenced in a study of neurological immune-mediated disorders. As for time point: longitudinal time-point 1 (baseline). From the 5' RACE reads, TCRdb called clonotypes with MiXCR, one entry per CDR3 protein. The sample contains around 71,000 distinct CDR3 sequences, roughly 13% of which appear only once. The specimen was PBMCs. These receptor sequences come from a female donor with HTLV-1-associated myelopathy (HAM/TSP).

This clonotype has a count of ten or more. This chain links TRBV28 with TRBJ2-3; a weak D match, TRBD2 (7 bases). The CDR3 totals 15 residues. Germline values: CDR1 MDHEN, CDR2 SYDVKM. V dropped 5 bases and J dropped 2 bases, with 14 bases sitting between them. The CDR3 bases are TGTGCCAGCAGTAACGCGGGGGCCAACACAGATACGCAGTATTTT. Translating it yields CASSNAGANTDTQYF.

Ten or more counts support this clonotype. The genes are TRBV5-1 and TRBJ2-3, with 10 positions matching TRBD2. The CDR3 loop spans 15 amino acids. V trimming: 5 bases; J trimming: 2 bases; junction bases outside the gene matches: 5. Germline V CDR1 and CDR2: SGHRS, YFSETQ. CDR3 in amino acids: CASRQLAGNTDTQYF. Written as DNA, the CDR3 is TGCGCCAGCAGGCAACTAGCGGGGAACACAGATACGCAGTATTTT. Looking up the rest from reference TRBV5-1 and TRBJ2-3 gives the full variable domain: KAGVTQTPRYLIKTRGQQVTLSCSPISGHRSVSWYQQTPGQGLQFLFEYFSETQRNKGNFPGRFSGRQFSNSRSEMNVSTLELGDSALYLCASRQLAGNTDTQYFGPGTRLTVL.

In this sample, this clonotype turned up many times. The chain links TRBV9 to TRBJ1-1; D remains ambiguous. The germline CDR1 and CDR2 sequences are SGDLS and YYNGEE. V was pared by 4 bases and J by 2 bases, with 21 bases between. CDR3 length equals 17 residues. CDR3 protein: CASSSERFREGNTEAFF. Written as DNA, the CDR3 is TGTGCCAGCAGCTCCGAGAGGTTTCGGGAGGGTAACACTGAAGCTTTCTTT.

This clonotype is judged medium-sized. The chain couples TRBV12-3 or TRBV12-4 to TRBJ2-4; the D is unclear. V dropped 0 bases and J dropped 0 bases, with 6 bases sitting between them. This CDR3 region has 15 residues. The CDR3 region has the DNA TGTGCCAGCAGTTTAGCTGGCCGAGCCAAAAACATTCAGTACTTC. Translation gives CASSLAGRAKNIQYF.

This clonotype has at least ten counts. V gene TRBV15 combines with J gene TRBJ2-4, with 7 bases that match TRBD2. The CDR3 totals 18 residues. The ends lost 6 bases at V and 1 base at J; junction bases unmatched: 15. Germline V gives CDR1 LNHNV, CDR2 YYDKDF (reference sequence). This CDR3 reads CATSKTGGGATAKNIQYF. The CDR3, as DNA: TGTGCCACCAGTAAGACGGGCGGGGGAGCCACTGCCAAAAACATTCAGTACTTC.

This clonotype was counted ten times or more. The CDR3 sequence: CASSLFTGGAKETQYF. CDR3 in DNA: TGCGCCAGCAGCTTGTTTACAGGGGGCGCGAAAGAGACCCAGTACTTC. The chain combines TRBV5-1 with TRBJ2-5; 9 nucleotides line up with TRBD1. This CDR3 has 16 amino acids. Germline V lookup: CDR1 SGHRS, CDR2 YFSETQ. Trimming removed 1 base from V and 3 bases from J; junction bases left unmatched: 7.

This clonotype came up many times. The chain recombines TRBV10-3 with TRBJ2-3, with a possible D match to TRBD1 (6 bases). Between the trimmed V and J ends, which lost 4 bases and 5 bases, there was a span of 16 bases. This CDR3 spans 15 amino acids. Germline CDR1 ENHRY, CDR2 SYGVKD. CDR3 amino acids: CAISVGQGIRDTQYF. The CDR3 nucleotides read TGTGCCATCAGTGTAGGGCAGGGGATTAGAGATACGCAGTATTTT.

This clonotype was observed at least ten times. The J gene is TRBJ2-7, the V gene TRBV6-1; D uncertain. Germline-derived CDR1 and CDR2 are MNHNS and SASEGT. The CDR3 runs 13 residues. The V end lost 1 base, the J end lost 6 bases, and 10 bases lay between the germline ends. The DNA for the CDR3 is TGTGCCAGCAGTGAAGGAGCCGACGGCGAGCAGTACTTC. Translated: CASSEGADGEQYF.

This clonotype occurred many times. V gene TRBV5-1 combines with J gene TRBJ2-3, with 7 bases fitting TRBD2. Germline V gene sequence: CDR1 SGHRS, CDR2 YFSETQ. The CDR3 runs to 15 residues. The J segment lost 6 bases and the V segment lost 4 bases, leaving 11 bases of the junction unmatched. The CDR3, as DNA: TGCGCCAGCAGCGTACTAGCGTCCGGGGCTGATACGCAGTATTTT. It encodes CASSVLASGADTQYF.